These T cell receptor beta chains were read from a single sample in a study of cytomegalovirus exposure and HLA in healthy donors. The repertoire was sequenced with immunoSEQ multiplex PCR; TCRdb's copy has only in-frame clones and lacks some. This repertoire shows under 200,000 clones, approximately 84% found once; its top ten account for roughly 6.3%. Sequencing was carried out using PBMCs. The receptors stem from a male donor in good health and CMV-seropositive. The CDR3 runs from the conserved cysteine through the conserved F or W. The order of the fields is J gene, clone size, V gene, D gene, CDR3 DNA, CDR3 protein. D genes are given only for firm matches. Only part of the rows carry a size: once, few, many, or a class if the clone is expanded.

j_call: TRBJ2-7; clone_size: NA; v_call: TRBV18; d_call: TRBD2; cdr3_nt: TGTGCCAGCTCCTTGCAAGGACTAGCGAAATACGAGCAGTACTTC; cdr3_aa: CASSLQGLAKYEQYF
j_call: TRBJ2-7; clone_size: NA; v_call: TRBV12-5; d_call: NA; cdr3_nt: TGTGCTAGTGGTTTGGACGGGGACAATTCCTACGAGCAGTACTTC; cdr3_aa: CASGLDGDNSYEQYF
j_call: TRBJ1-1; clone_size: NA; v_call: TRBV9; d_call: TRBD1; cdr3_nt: TGTGCCGGCAGCGTAGTAGGGACAGGGAACACTGAAGCTTTCTTT; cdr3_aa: CAGSVVGTGNTEAFF
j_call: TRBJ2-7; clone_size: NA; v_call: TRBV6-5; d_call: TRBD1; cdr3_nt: TGTGCCAGCACCAAAAGACCGGGACAGGGGCACGAGCAGTACTTC; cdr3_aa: CASTKRPGQGHEQYF
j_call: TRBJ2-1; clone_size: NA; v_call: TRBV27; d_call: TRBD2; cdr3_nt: TGTGCCAGCGCATATATTATCCCGGGACTAGCGGGAAGGTGGAATGAGCAGTTCTTC; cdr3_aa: CASAYIIPGLAGRWNEQFF
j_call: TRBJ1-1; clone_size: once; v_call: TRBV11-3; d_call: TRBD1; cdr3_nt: TGTGCCAGCAGCGCCGGGACAGGGGGTAAAGCTTTCTTT; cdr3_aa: CASSAGTGGKAFF
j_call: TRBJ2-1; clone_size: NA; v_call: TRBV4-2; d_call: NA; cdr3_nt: TGTGCCAGCAGCCAAGTCCAGCGCGGCGAGCAGTTCTTC; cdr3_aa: CASSQVQRGEQFF
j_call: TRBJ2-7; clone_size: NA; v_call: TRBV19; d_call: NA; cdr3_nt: TGTGCCAGTAGGAAAAATACAGGCTCCTACGAGCAGTACTTC; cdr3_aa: CASRKNTGSYEQYF
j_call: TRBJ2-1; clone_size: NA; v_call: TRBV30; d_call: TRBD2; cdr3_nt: TGTGCCTGGAGTGGAGGAGCGGGAGAACGATACAATGAGCAGTTCTTC; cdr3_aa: CAWSGGAGERYNEQFF
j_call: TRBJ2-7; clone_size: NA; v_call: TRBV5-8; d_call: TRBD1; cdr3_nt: TGTGCCAGCAGCTGGGACAGGGAGGGAAAGCAGTACTTC; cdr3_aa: CASSWDREGKQYF
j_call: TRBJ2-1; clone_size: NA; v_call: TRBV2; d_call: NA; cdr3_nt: TGTGCCGGCCGATATGTCGAGCAGTTCTTC; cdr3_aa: CAGRYVEQFF
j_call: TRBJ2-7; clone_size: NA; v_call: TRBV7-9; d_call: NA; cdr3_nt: TGTTCCAGCAGCTTAGAGAGGACTCCCCTGTACTTC; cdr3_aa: CSSSLERTPLYF
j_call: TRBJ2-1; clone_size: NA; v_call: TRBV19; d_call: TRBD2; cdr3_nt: TGTGCCAGTAGAAGTCAAGCGGGGTACAATGAGCAGTTCTTC; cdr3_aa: CASRSQAGYNEQFF
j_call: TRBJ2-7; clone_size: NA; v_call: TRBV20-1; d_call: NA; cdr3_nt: TGCAGTGCTAGAGATCAGTACGAGCAGTACTTC; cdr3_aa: CSARDQYEQYF
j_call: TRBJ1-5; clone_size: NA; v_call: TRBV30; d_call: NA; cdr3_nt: TGTGCCTGGAGTACGGGGATTCAGCCCCAGCATTTT; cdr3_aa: CAWSTGIQPQHF
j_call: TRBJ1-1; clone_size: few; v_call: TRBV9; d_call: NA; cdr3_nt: TGTGCCAGCAGCGTAGGGAGGATGGCCACTGAAGCTTTCTTT; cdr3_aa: CASSVGRMATEAFF
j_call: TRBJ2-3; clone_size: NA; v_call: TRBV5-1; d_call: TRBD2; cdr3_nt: TGCGCCAGCAGCCTGCGGGAGGGGCAGTATTTT; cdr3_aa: CASSLREGQYF
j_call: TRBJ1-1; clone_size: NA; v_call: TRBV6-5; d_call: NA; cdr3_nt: TGTGCCAGCAGGCGAGGACAGAACACTGAAGCTTTCTTT; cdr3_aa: CASRRGQNTEAFF
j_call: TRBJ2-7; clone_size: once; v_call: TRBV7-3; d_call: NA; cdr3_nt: TGTGCCAGCAGCTCCCGATCCGGGACTTCCTACGAGCAGTACTTC; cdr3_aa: CASSSRSGTSYEQYF
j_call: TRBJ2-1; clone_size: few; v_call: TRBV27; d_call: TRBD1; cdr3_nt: TGTGCCAGCAGTGCTCTGGGGACAGGGGATGAGCAGTTCTTC; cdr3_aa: CASSALGTGDEQFF
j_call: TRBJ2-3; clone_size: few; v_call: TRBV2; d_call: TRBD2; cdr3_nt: TGTGCCAGCAGTGAACCCAGACTAGCGGGGAGCACAGATACGCAGTATTTT; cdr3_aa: CASSEPRLAGSTDTQYF
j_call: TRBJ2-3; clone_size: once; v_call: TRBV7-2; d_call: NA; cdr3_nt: TGTGCCAGCAGCGTGGATAGCGGCACAGATACGCAGTATTTT; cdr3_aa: CASSVDSGTDTQYF
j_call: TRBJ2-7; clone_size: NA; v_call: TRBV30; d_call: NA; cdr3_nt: TGTGCCTGGAGTGTACAGGTCAGCTACGAGCAGTACTTC; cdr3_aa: CAWSVQVSYEQYF
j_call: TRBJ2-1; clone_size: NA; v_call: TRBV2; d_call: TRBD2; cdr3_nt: TGTGCCAGCAGGACCGGGACTAGGTTCGCTGATGAGCAGTTCTTC; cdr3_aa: CASRTGTRFADEQFF
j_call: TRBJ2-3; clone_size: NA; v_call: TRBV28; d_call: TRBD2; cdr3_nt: TGTGCCAGCAGTTTGGGAGGGAGCCGCACAGATACGCAGTATTTT; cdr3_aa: CASSLGGSRTDTQYF
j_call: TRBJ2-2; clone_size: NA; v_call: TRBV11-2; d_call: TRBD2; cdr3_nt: TGTGCCAGCAGCCCACCCGGGACTAGCGGGAATTTAGGGGAGCTGTTTTTT; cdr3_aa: CASSPPGTSGNLGELFF
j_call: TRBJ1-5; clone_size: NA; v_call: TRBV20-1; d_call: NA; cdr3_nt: TGCAGTGCTAGAGAACTTAGATCGGGACATTTT; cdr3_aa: CSARELRSGHF
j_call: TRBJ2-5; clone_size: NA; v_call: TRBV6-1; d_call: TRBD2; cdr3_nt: TGTGCCAGCAGTGAGGGACTAGCGGGAGCGGGGGAGACCCAGTACTTC; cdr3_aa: CASSEGLAGAGETQYF
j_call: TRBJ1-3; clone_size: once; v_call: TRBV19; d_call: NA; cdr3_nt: TGTGCCAGTAGTATAGATGCAGAACCTCAAGACACCATATATTTT; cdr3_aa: CASSIDAEPQDTIYF
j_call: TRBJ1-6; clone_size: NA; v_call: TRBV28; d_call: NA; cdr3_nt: TGTGCCAGCAGTTCCCCGGGACATGGGTCTAATTCACCCCTCCACTTT; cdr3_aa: CASSSPGHGSNSPLHF
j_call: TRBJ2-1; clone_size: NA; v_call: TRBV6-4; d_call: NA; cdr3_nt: TGTGCCAGCAGTGACGTCTTGCGGGGCAATGAGCAGTTCTTC; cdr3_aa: CASSDVLRGNEQFF
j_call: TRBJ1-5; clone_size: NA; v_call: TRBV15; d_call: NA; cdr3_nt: TGTGCCACCAGCAGAGATAATTCTTTCCAGCCCCAGCATTTT; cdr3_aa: CATSRDNSFQPQHF
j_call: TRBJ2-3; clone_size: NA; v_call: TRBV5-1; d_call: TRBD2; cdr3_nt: TGCGCCAGCAGCGCAGCCGGGACTAGCAAGAGCACAGATACGCAGTATTTT; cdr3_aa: CASSAAGTSKSTDTQYF
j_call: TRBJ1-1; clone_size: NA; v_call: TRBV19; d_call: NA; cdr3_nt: TGTGCCAGTAGTATCCGAGGGTTGTACACTGAAGCTTTCTTT; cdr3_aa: CASSIRGLYTEAFF
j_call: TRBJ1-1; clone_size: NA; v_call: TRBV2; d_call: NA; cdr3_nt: TGTGCCAGCAGTGTAGGCGGGGCCACTGAAGCTTTCTTT; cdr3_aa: CASSVGGATEAFF
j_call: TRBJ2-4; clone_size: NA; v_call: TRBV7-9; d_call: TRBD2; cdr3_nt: TGTTCCAGCACCCTACCCCTAGCGGGAGGGATAAACATTCAGTACTTC; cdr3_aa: CSSTLPLAGGINIQYF